Below, 26 T cell receptor beta chains from the same sample are listed, as sequenced in a study of blood T cell repertoires in COVID-19. Sequencing was performed with immunoSEQ multiplex PCR; in TCRdb, only in-frame clones are kept and a portion is missing. The repertoire has a few hundred thousand clones, around 85% of them found once; the top ten carry 3.5% to 4%. Source material: peripheral blood. Source of these receptors: a woman aged 18-29 years with acute or convalescent COVID-19.

This rearrangement joins TRBV27 to TRBJ2-3; D is unclear. The germline V gene encodes CDR1 MNHEY and CDR2 SMNVEV (reference sequence). This CDR3 comprises 13 residues. The V and J ends lost 3 bases and 1 base respectively, with 5 bases between them. The CDR3 DNA sequence: TGTGCCAGCAGTTTTCGAGGCACAGATACGCAGTATTTT. This translates into CASSFRGTDTQYF.

This clone was recorded only once. In nucleotides, the CDR3 is TGCGCCAGCAGCTTTACACAGGGATCCGGGGAGCTGTTTTTT. Its protein is CASSFTQGSGELFF. This chain joins TRBV5-1 and TRBJ2-2, with D possibly being TRBD1 (6 bases). The CDR3 loop spans 14 amino acids. V was shortened by 2 bases and J by 6 bases, with 11 bases between the two germline ends. Germline CDR1 is SGHRS and CDR2 is YFSETQ.

The CDR3 region has the DNA TGTGCCAGCAGCTCCCGATCCGACAGGGGCAACACAGATACGCAGTATTTT. Translating it yields CASSSRSDRGNTDTQYF. The rearrangement joins TRBV13 to TRBJ2-3; 8 bases map to TRBD1. V was pared by 4 bases and J by 2 bases, with 11 bases of the junction left unmatched. The V gene's germline CDR1 is PRHDT and CDR2 FYEKMQ (reference sequence). The CDR3 length is 17 residues.

The chain uses TRBV2 and TRBJ1-1; 10 positions agree with TRBD1. The CDR3 has 16 amino acids. Trimming at V came to 4 bases and at J to 1 base, leaving 6 bases not matched to a gene. Germline CDR1 is SNHLY and CDR2 is FYNNEI. The CDR3 loop is CASSGPRQGANTEAFF. CDR3 nucleotide sequence: TGTGCCAGCAGTGGGCCTCGACAGGGGGCGAACACTGAAGCTTTCTTT.

The CDR3: CASSQRSAGRSGNTIYF. As DNA, the CDR3 is TGTGCCAGCAGCCAACGTTCGGCAGGCCGCTCTGGAAACACCATATATTTT. V gene TRBV3-1 (or the pseudogene TRBV3-2) combines with J gene TRBJ1-3; D not resolved. The CDR3 consists of 17 residues. V lost 2 bases, J lost 0 bases, and 14 bases lay in between. Germline-derived CDR1 and CDR2 are LGHDT and YNNKEL (reference sequence).

This chain links TRBV13 with TRBJ1-3, with D hard to call. The germline V and J ends were trimmed by 1 base and 0 bases, with 7 bases remaining between them. The CDR3 is made up of 15 amino acids. Germline values: CDR1 PRHDT, CDR2 FYEKMQ (reference sequence). This CDR3 reads CASSLEGGSGNTIYF. In DNA, the CDR3 is TGTGCCAGCAGCTTAGAAGGAGGCTCTGGAAACACCATATATTTT.

This sequence joins TRBV10-2 and TRBJ2-7; 9 nucleotides agree with TRBD2. The V segment lost 2 bases and the J segment 2 bases; nucleotides outside the gene matches: 4. This CDR3 comprises 15 residues. Per the germline V gene, CDR1 is WSHSY and CDR2 is SAAADI. CDR3 sequence: CASSEMAGGAYEQYF. CDR3 sequence (DNA): TGCGCCAGCAGTGAGATGGCGGGAGGGGCCTACGAGCAGTACTTC.

V is TRBV5-4 and J is TRBJ2-7; D may be TRBD2 (5 bases). The CDR3 runs 13 residues. Trimming removed 4 bases from V and 7 bases from J, with 15 bases in between. Looked up from germline, CDR1 is SGHNT and CDR2 is YYREEE (reference sequence). In DNA form, the CDR3 reads TGTGCCAGCAGCCCCGCCCGGGGAGAGGAGCAGTACTTC. Protein: CASSPARGEEQYF.

V usage is TRBV7-8 and J usage is TRBJ1-4; D is possibly TRBD1 (6 bases). The germline gives CDR1 SGHVS, CDR2 FQNEAQ. The V and J ends lost 5 bases and 3 bases respectively, with 16 bases between them. This CDR3 contains 16 residues. CDR3 bases: TGTGCCAGCAGCCCAGGGACAACAGCTTCTAATGAAAAACTGTTTTTT. It translates to CASSPGTTASNEKLFF.

V gene TRBV29-1 combines with J gene TRBJ1-1, with unresolved D. The germline gives CDR1 SQVTM, CDR2 ANQGSEA. This CDR3 spans 15 amino acids. V lost 4 bases and J lost 0, with 15 bases in between. The CDR3 region is CSVGPGLELNTEAFF. The CDR3 nucleotides read TGCAGCGTTGGACCGGGGTTGGAGCTGAACACTGAAGCTTTCTTT.

CDR3 nucleotide sequence: TGTGCCAGCAGTTTACCGCCTAGCGGGAGGGACTACGAGCAGTACTTC. Translation: CASSLPPSGRDYEQYF. This sequence joins TRBV28 and TRBJ2-7, with TRBD2 identical over 12 bases. Germline V gene sequence: CDR1 MDHEN, CDR2 SYDVKM. This CDR3 is built from 16 residues. V lost 2 bases to trimming and J lost 3 bases; unmatched junction nucleotides: 5.

The V call is TRBV6-5, the J call TRBJ1-1; the match to TRBD1 covers 8 bases. V was clipped by 7 bases and J by 6 bases; unmatched bases: 13. Germline V lookup: CDR1 MNHEY, CDR2 SVGAGI. The CDR3 is made up of 15 amino acids. The CDR3 protein is CASNRFQDRAPEAFF. DNA for the CDR3: TGTGCCAGCAATCGGTTTCAGGACAGGGCCCCTGAAGCTTTCTTT.

The sample holds a few counts of this clone. The chain employs TRBV3-1 (or the pseudogene TRBV3-2) and TRBJ1-4, with 12 nucleotides matching TRBD1. Germline trimming cut 0 bases from V and 8 bases from J; bases unmatched to any gene: 7. The CDR3 extends over 17 amino acids. Germline CDR1 is LGHDT and CDR2 is YNNKEL (reference sequence). The CDR3 DNA sequence: TGTGCCAGCAGCCAAGATGGATTCGGGACAGGGGGCGAAAAACTGTTTTTT. Amino acids: CASSQDGFGTGGEKLFF.

J is TRBJ1-4 and V is TRBV6-5; TRBD1 might be the D (5 bases). Looked up from germline, CDR1 is MNHEY and CDR2 is SVGAGI. Trimming removed 7 bases at V and 7 bases at J, with 13 bases between. There are 13 residues in the CDR3. CDR3 nucleotides: TGTGCCAGCATCGGGGGGGGGACTGAAAAACTGTTTTTT. Amino acid sequence: CASIGGGTEKLFF.

V and J are TRBV2 and TRBJ2-7, with 8 bases identical to TRBD1. J lost 3 bases, V lost 11 bases, and 6 bases had no gene match. The CDR3 runs 12 residues. Germline CDR1 reads SNHLY; CDR2 reads FYNNEI. The CDR3 is CAGQDRGYEQYF. The CDR3 bases are TGTGCCGGCCAAGACAGGGGCTACGAGCAGTACTTC.

The chain recombines TRBV27 with TRBJ1-1, with TRBD1 matching over 9 bases. The CDR3 totals 14 residues. Germline CDR1 MNHEY, CDR2 SMNVEV (reference sequence). V was pared by 5 bases and J by 8 bases, with 9 bases of the junction left unmatched. The CDR3 bases are TGTGCCAGCAGTCTGGGACAGGGCCTGGACGAAGCTTTCTTT. It codes for CASSLGQGLDEAFF.

The rearrangement uses TRBV7-8 and TRBJ1-1; D ambiguous. The CDR3 runs to 14 residues. CDR1 SGHVS and CDR2 FQNEAQ come from the germline V gene. Trimming removed 0 bases at V and 3 bases at J, with 8 bases between. The DNA for the CDR3 is TGTGCCAGCAGCTTAGCCGGGTTGGACACTGAAGCTTTCTTT. Encoded protein: CASSLAGLDTEAFF.

This chain joins TRBV12-3 or TRBV12-4 and TRBJ1-1; maybe TRBD1 (6 bases). V was pared by 5 bases and J by 4 bases, with 11 bases between. The CDR3 has 13 amino acids. Written as DNA, the CDR3 is TGTGCCAGCAGTACAGGGTTATTCACTGAAGCTTTCTTT. Translation: CASSTGLFTEAFF.

This chain links TRBV30 with TRBJ1-1, with 11 bases that match TRBD1. This CDR3 region has 14 residues. Losses at the gene ends were 3 bases for V and 4 bases for J; bases not matched to a gene: 4. The germline gives CDR1 GTSNPN, CDR2 SVGIG (reference sequence). The CDR3 DNA sequence: TGTGCCTGGAGGAGGGGACAGGGGGGCACTGAAGCTTTCTTT. It specifies CAWRRGQGGTEAFF.

J is TRBJ2-2 and V is TRBV6-5, with 9 bases that match TRBD1. Germline V gene sequence: CDR1 MNHEY, CDR2 SVGAGI. V dropped 5 bases and J dropped 1; count of bases not matched to a gene: 2. This CDR3 is 15 amino acids long. The CDR3 nucleotides are TGTGCCAGCAGTACGGGACAGGGGAACACCGGGGAGCTGTTTTTT. This translates into CASSTGQGNTGELFF.

The V gene is TRBV28, the J gene TRBJ2-5; D is possibly TRBD1 (6 bases). CDR3 length: 15 amino acids. Germline V gives CDR1 MDHEN, CDR2 SYDVKM. V was shortened by 7 bases and J by 1 base, with 16 bases between the two germline ends. The CDR3, as DNA: TGTGCCAGCACGGAACAGGGATATGGCCAAGAGACCCAGTACTTC. Residues: CASTEQGYGQETQYF.

The chain carries TRBV7-8 and TRBJ2-3; D unresolved. V dropped 0 bases and J dropped 4 bases, with 8 bases sitting between them. This CDR3 is built from 14 residues. Looked up from germline, CDR1 is SGHVS and CDR2 is FQNEAQ. Written as DNA, the CDR3 is TGTGCCAGCAGCTTAGCTGCTAGAGCAGATACGCAGTATTTT. It encodes CASSLAARADTQYF.

V is TRBV28 and J is TRBJ1-2; D may be TRBD1 (6 bases). CDR1 and CDR2 (germline): MDHEN, SYDVKM. The CDR3 is 14 residues long. Trimming stripped 6 bases from V and 5 bases from J, with 16 bases between. In DNA, the CDR3 is TGTGCCAGCAGCTCCGCGAGGACAGTTTATGGCTACACCTTC. As protein: CASSSARTVYGYTF.

V usage is TRBV19 and J usage is TRBJ1-1; no reliable D call. Per germline, CDR1 LNHDA and CDR2 SQIVND (reference sequence). The CDR3 length is 12 residues. V gave up 7 bases and J gave up 1 base, with 7 bases separating them. The CDR3 DNA reads as TGTGCCAGTAACGCAGGGAACACTGAAGCTTTCTTT. This codes for CASNAGNTEAFF.

J is TRBJ1-4 and V is TRBV4-1; D gene unclear. The germline V gene has CDR1 MGHRA and CDR2 YSYEKL. With 0 bases removed from V and 8 bases from J, the gap between germline ends came to 7 bases. The length of the CDR3 is 13 residues. CDR3 nucleotide sequence: TGCGCCAGCAGCCAAGATTCTAGGGAAAAACTGTTTTTT. Protein: CASSQDSREKLFF.

The J gene is TRBJ1-4, the V gene TRBV10-3; 8 nucleotides align to TRBD1. The CDR3 runs 13 residues. The V and J ends lost 10 bases and 3 bases, in that order; junction bases with no gene match: 4. Germline V gene data show CDR1 as ENHRY and CDR2 as SYGVKD. CDR3 amino acids: CATLTGANEKLFF. In DNA, the CDR3 is TGTGCCACCCTGACAGGGGCTAATGAAAAACTGTTTTTT.